This TCR beta chain was profiled in a study of yellow fever vaccine responses in identical twins. From the RT-PCR reads, TCRdb called clonotypes with MiXCR, one entry per CDR3 protein. Of hundreds of distinct CDR3 sequences in the sample, about four fifths are singletons; the top ten hold around 17%. To note about this clonotype: Its target is not known.

CDR1 SGHNT and CDR2 YENEEA come from the germline V gene. Deletions cut 1 base from V and 1 base from J, with 9 bases between. The CDR3 totals 15 residues. Study-wide findings and caveats: The authors reported partly convergent, partly personalized vaccine responses in identical twins.

This chain uses TRBV11-3 with TRBJ2-3; D gene unclear. Sequencing was performed on T cells from blood (PBMCs), unsorted or a sorted subset (not recorded which), taken before or after yellow fever vaccination (not recorded which). The TCR comes from a female donor who received the yellow fever vaccine. The CDR3: CASSLGVSRTDTQYF. The CDR3 region has the DNA TGTGCCAGCAGCTTAGGGGTTTCTCGCACAGATACGCAGTATTTT.